The next 15 T cell receptor beta chains were all read from a single sample in a study of blood T cell repertoires in COVID-19. Assay used: immunoSEQ multiplex PCR; TCRdb lists only in-frame clones, some missing. Among 300,000 or so clones, 70% to 90% were seen once, and the ten largest hold about 4%. The sequenced material came from peripheral blood. The receptors derive from a woman aged 40-49 years with acute or convalescent COVID-19.

This chain joins TRBV18 and TRBJ1-6; D call uncertain. V was pared by 3 bases and J by 7 bases, with 4 bases between. The CDR3 is made up of 12 amino acids. Germline CDR1 and CDR2: KGHSH and LQKENI. The CDR3 sequence: CASSPGNSPLHF. The DNA for the CDR3 is TGTGCCAGCTCACCCGGGAATTCACCCCTCCACTTT.

V gene TRBV2 combines with J gene TRBJ1-6, with 9 bases lining up with TRBD1. The CDR3 contains 15 residues. With 6 bases clipped from V and 7 bases from J, the junction kept 7 bases outside the gene matches. The V gene's germline CDR1 is SNHLY and CDR2 FYNNEI. The CDR3 DNA reads TGTGCCAGCAGCCCGGACGGGACAGGGAATTCACCCCTCCACTTT. This gives the protein CASSPDGTGNSPLHF.

The J gene is TRBJ1-6, the V gene TRBV6-5; 7 nucleotides match TRBD1. Trimming cost V 7 bases and J 7 bases; bases outside gene matches: 10. Germline assignment: CDR1 MNHEY and CDR2 SVGAGI. The CDR3 is 15 residues long. The CDR3 sequence: CASIFNRGSNSPLHF. The CDR3 coding sequence is TGTGCCAGCATCTTCAACAGGGGAAGCAATTCACCCCTCCACTTT.

This chain connects TRBV27 to TRBJ2-2, with a weak D call TRBD1 (5 bases). V was shortened by 1 base and J by 2 bases, with 11 bases between the two germline ends. This CDR3 has 16 residues. From germline, CDR1 is MNHEY and CDR2 SMNVEV (reference sequence). CDR3 region: CASSLYAGLNTGELFF. Here the CDR3 DNA reads TGTGCCAGCAGTTTATACGCAGGGCTAAACACCGGGGAGCTGTTTTTT.

The DNA for the CDR3 is TGCGCCAGCAGTACCGGGACAACCTTCAAGACCCAGTACTTC. It specifies CASSTGTTFKTQYF. The chain joins TRBV10-1 to TRBJ2-5, with D maybe TRBD1 (6 bases). Trimming took off 5 bases at V and 6 bases at J, with 16 bases between the two ends. There are 14 residues in the CDR3. Germline CDR1 reads WNHNN; CDR2 reads SYGVQD (reference sequence).

J is TRBJ2-5 and V is TRBV12-3 or TRBV12-4; D might be TRBD1 (6 bases). The CDR3 consists of 13 residues. V shed 2 bases and J shed 5 bases, with 9 bases lying between them. The CDR3 protein is CASSLTGLETQYF. The CDR3 DNA reads TGTGCCAGCAGTTTAACAGGGTTGGAGACCCAGTACTTC.

The J gene is TRBJ1-2, the V gene TRBV5-1; maybe TRBD1 (5 bases). CDR1 is SGHRS, CDR2 YFSETQ, per germline. CDR3 length: 14 amino acids. V lost 5 bases, J lost 1 base, and 12 bases lay in between. This chain's CDR3 is CASRSDSFNYGYTF. CDR3 in DNA: TGCGCCAGCAGGAGCGACAGCTTTAACTATGGCTACACCTTC. The full variable domain, its missing parts supplied by reference TRBV5-1 and TRBJ1-2, is KAGVTQTPRYLIKTRGQQVTLSCSPISGHRSVSWYQQTPGQGLQFLFEYFSETQRNKGNFPGRFSGRQFSNSRSEMNVSTLELGDSALYLCASRSDSFNYGYTFGSGTRLTVV.

As to this clone: At the DNA level, this CDR3 is encoded by other sequences in the same sample as well. V usage is TRBV3-1 (or the pseudogene TRBV3-2) and J usage is TRBJ2-5, with D perhaps matching TRBD2 (5 bases). Germline V gives CDR1 LGHDT, CDR2 YNNKEL (reference sequence). V was clipped by 0 bases and J by 5 bases, with 16 bases between them. The CDR3 totals 16 residues. In DNA form, the CDR3 reads TGTGCCAGCAGCCAAGAGTTGAAGGCGGGTGGGGAGACCCAGTACTTC. This encodes CASSQELKAGGETQYF.

In this sample, this clone turned up once. The chain combines TRBV5-1 with TRBJ2-1; TRBD2 agrees at 9 bases. This CDR3 is 14 amino acids long. With V trimmed by 4 bases and J by 8 bases, 7 bases remained unmatched. Germline V gene data show CDR1 as SGHRS and CDR2 as YFSETQ. CDR3 region: CASSQAGGKDEQFF. The CDR3 bases are TGCGCCAGCAGCCAAGCGGGGGGTAAGGATGAGCAGTTCTTC.

CDR3: CASSTSGTGFEAFF. The CDR3, as DNA: TGTGCCAGTAGTACATCCGGGACAGGGTTTGAAGCTTTCTTT. This chain links TRBV19 with TRBJ1-1; TRBD1 aligns across 9 bases. The CDR3 is 14 residues long. With 4 bases clipped from V and 7 bases from J, the junction kept 7 bases outside the gene matches. The germline CDR1 and CDR2 sequences are LNHDA and SQIVND (reference sequence).

The chain's CDR3 is CASSEYGRVGTYEQYV. CDR3 sequence (DNA): TGTGCCAGCAGTGAATACGGGAGGGTAGGGACCTACGAGCAGTACGTC. This chain uses TRBV6-1 with TRBJ2-7; TRBD2 matches at 8 bases. The trim removed 2 bases at V and 2 bases at J, leaving 8 bases unmatched. The CDR3 consists of 16 residues. Germline CDR1 reads MNHNS; CDR2 reads SASEGT.

The chain links TRBV5-1 to TRBJ2-3; the D is unclear. V dropped 0 bases and J dropped 0 bases, with 8 bases sitting between them. Germline CDR1 reads SGHRS; CDR2 reads YFSETQ. CDR3 length equals 15 residues. The CDR3 reads CASSLVPTSTDTQYF. In DNA, the CDR3 is TGCGCCAGCAGCTTGGTTCCAACTAGCACAGATACGCAGTATTTT. Full variable domain (outside the CDR3, taken from reference TRBV5-1 and TRBJ2-3): KAGVTQTPRYLIKTRGQQVTLSCSPISGHRSVSWYQQTPGQGLQFLFEYFSETQRNKGNFPGRFSGRQFSNSRSEMNVSTLELGDSALYLCASSLVPTSTDTQYFGPGTRLTVL.

Notes on this clone: Other nucleotide sequences in the sample specify the same CDR3. The chain employs TRBV6-5 and TRBJ1-1, with D uncertain. The CDR3 length is 14 residues. The germline CDR1 and CDR2 sequences are MNHEY and SVGAGI. The V gene lost 0 bases and the J gene lost 5 bases, with 10 bases spanning the gap. CDR3 coding DNA: TGTGCCAGCAGTTACTCACGGGGTCGTACTGAAGCTTTCTTT. It codes for CASSYSRGRTEAFF.

V gene TRBV6-2 or TRBV6-3 combines with J gene TRBJ2-7, with 9 positions matching TRBD1. The CDR3 contains 14 residues. Germline V gene sequence: CDR1 MNHEY, CDR2 SVGEGT. Unmatched junction bases numbered 3, after V lost 5 bases and J lost 1 base. CDR3 DNA sequence: TGTGCCAGCAGTGGACAGGGGTCTTCCTACGAGCAGTACGTC. Translated, it gives CASSGQGSSYEQYV.

This clone has a single count. The chain has TRBV6-1 and TRBJ1-5, with 7 nucleotides matching TRBD1. Trimming took 1 base from V and 6 from J; bases not matched to a gene: 9. Germline V lookup: CDR1 MNHNS, CDR2 SASEGT. The CDR3 length is 16 residues. CDR3 sequence reads: CASSEGARGGSQPQHF. The CDR3 DNA reads as TGTGCCAGCAGTGAAGGGGCAAGAGGGGGCAGTCAGCCCCAGCATTTT.